What follows is one TCR beta chain and its context. Clones were sequenced by immunoSEQ multiplex PCR, and TCRdb holds only the in-frame ones, with some missing. The repertoire includes about 170,000 clones, under 90% of them detected once, and approximately 10% sits in the top ten. The data were taken from a study of cytomegalovirus exposure and HLA in healthy donors. CDR1 and CDR2 from the germline V gene are SNHLY and FYNNEI. The CDR3 loop spans 15 amino acids. Trimming at V came to 6 bases and at J to 4 bases, leaving 7 bases not matched to a gene. V usage is TRBV2 and J usage is TRBJ2-3; 10 nucleotides agree with TRBD1. The source material was PBMCs. This clonotype originated in a woman aged 18-29 years in good health and CMV-seropositive. The CDR3 loop is CASRPLGQGPDTQYF. The CDR3 nucleotides read TGTGCCAGCAGGCCACTGGGACAGGGGCCAGATACGCAGTATTTT.